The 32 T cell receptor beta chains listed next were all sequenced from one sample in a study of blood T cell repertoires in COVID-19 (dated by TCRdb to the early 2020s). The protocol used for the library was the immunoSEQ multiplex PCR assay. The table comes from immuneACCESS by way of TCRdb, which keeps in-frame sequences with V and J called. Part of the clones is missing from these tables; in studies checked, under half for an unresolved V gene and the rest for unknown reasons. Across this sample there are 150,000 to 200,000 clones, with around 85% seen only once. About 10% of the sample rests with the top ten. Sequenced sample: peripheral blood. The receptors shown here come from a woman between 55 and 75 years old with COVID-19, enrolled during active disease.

CDR3 region: CASSSRGRNEQFF. DNA for the CDR3: TGTGCCAGCAGCTCCAGGGGGCGCAATGAGCAGTTCTTC. The chain has TRBV7-3 and TRBJ2-1, with TRBD1 identical over 8 bases. J was trimmed by 6 bases and V by 4 bases; bases with no gene match: 2. This CDR3 comprises 13 residues. Looked up from germline, CDR1 is SGHTA and CDR2 is FQGTGA.

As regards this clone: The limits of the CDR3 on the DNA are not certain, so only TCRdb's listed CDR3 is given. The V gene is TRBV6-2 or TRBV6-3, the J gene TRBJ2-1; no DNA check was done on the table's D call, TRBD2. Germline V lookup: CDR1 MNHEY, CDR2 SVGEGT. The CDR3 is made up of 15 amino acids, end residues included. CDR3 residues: CASSSSGPQRREQFF.

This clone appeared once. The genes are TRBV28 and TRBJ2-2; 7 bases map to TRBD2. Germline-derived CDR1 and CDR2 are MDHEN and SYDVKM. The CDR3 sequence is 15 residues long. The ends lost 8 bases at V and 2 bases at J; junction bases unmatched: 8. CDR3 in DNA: TGTGCCAGCGGACTCAGCGGGAAAAACACCGGGGAGCTGTTTTTT. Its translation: CASGLSGKNTGELFF.

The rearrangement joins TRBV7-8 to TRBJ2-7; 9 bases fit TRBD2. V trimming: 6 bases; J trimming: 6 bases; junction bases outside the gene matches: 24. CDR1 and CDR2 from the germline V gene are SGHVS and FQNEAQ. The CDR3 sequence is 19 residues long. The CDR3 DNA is TGTGCCAGCAGGAGACACGACCGAACCGTTGGGCGGGAGGGGGGCGAGCAGTACTTC. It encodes CASRRHDRTVGREGGEQYF.

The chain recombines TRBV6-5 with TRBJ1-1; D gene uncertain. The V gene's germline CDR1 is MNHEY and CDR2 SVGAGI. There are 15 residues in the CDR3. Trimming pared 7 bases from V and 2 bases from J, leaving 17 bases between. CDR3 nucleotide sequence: TGTGCCAGCAAGCGGTCTCTGACGGTTAACACTGAAGCTTTCTTT. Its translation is CASKRSLTVNTEAFF.

The chain's CDR3 is CASSVAVPGQGAYSPLHF. CDR3 sequence (DNA): TGTGCCAGCAGCGTAGCAGTCCCGGGACAGGGGGCGTATTCACCCCTCCACTTT. The V call is TRBV9, the J call TRBJ1-6, with 12 bases identical to TRBD1. V lost 0 bases, J lost 8 bases, and 9 bases stayed unmatched. Germline CDR1 reads SGDLS; CDR2 reads YYNGEE. This CDR3 comprises 18 residues. Looking up the rest from reference TRBV9 and TRBJ1-6 gives the full variable domain: DSGVTQTPKHLITATGQRVTLRCSPRSGDLSVYWYQQSLDQGLQFLIQYYNGEERAKGNILERFSAQQFPDLHSELNLSSLELGDSALYFCASSVAVPGQGAYSPLHFGNGTRLTVT.

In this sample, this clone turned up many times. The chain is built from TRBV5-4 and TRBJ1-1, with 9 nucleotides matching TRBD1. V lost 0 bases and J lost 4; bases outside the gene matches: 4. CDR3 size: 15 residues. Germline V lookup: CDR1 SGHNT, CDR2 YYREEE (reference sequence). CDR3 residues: CASSLEDRGFTEAFF. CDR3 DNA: TGTGCCAGCAGCTTGGAGGACAGGGGTTTCACTGAAGCTTTCTTT. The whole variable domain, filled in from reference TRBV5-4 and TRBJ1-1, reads ETGVTQSPTHLIKTRGQQVTLRCSSQSGHNTVSWYQQALGQGPQFIFQYYREEENGRGNFPPRFSGLQFPNYSSELNVNALELDDSALYLCASSLEDRGFTEAFFGQGTRLTVV.

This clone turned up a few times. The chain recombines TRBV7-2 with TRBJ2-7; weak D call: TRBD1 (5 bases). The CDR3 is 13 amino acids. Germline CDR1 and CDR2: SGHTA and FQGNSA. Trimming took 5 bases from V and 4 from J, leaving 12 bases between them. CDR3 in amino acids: CASSKLQGYEQYF. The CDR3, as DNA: TGTGCCAGCAGCAAATTGCAGGGTTACGAGCAGTACTTC.

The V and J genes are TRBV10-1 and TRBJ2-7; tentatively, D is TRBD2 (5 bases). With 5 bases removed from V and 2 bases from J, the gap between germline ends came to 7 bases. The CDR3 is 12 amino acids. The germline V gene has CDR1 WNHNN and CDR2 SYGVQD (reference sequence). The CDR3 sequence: CASSKLAYEQYF. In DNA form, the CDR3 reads TGCGCCAGCAGTAAACTAGCCTACGAGCAGTACTTC.

The CDR3 DNA reads TGTGCCAGTAGTACCGGGACAGGGACCTACGAGCAGTACTTC. Protein: CASSTGTGTYEQYF. The chain is built from TRBV19 and TRBJ2-7, with 9 bases identical to TRBD1. J lost 2 bases, V lost 4 bases, and 3 bases had no gene match. Per the germline V gene, CDR1 is LNHDA and CDR2 is SQIVND (reference sequence). The CDR3 has 14 amino acids.

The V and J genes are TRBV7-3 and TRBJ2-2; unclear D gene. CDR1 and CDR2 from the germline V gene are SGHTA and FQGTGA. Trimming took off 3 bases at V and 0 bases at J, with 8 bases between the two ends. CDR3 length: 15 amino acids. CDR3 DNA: TGTGCCAGCAGCTTTGACCGGGCGAACACCGGGGAGCTGTTTTTT. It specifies CASSFDRANTGELFF.

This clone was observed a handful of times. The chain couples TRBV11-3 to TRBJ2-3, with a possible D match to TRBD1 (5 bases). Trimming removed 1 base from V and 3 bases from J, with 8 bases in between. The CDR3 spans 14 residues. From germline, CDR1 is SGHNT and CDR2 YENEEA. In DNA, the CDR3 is TGTGCCAGCAGCTTAGCAGCAGGGACAGATACGCAGTATTTT. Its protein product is CASSLAAGTDTQYF.

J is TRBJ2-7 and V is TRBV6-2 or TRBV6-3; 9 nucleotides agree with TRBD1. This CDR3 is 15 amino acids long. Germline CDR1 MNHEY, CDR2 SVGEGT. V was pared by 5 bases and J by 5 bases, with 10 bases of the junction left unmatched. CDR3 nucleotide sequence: TGTGCCAGCAGTCCCCCGCGACAGGGGGGCCACGAGCAGTACTTC. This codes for CASSPPRQGGHEQYF.

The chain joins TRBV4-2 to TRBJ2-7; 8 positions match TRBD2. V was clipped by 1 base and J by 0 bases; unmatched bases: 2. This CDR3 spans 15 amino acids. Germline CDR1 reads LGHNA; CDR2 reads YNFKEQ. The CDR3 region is CASSQGSGSSYEQYF. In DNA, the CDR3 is TGTGCCAGCAGCCAAGGGAGCGGGAGCTCCTACGAGCAGTACTTC.

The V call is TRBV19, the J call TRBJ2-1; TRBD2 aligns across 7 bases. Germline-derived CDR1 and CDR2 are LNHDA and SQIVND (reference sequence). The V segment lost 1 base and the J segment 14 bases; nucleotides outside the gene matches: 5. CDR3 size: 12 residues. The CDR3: CASSIGTSGKFF. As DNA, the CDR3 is TGTGCCAGTAGTATAGGGACTAGTGGGAAGTTCTTC.

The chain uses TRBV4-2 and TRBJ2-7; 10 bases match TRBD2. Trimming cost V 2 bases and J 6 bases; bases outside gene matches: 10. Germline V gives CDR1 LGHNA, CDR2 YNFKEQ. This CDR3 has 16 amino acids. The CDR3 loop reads CASSQWRPAGGSEQYF. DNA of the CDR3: TGTGCCAGCAGCCAATGGCGGCCAGCGGGAGGGTCCGAGCAGTACTTC.

CDR3 amino acids: CASSRTVTTNEKLFF. CDR3 bases: TGCGCCAGCAGTCGCACAGTTACAACTAATGAAAAACTGTTTTTT. The chain couples TRBV4-1 to TRBJ1-4; unclear D gene. The germline CDR1 and CDR2 sequences are MGHRA and YSYEKL. This CDR3 contains 15 residues. The V gene lost 6 bases and the J gene lost 0 bases, with 11 bases spanning the gap.

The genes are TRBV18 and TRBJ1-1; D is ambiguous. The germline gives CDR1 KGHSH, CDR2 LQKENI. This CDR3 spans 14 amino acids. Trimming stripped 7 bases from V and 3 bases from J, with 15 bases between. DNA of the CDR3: TGTGCCAGCTTTGGAGGGCTAAGGTACACTGAAGCTTTCTTT. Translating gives CASFGGLRYTEAFF.

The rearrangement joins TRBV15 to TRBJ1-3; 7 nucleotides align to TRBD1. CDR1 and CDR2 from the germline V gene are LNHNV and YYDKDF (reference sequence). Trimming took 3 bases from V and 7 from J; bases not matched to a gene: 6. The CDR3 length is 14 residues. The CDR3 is CATSSRTGVNTIYF. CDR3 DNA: TGTGCCACCAGCAGCCGGACAGGAGTGAACACCATATATTTT.

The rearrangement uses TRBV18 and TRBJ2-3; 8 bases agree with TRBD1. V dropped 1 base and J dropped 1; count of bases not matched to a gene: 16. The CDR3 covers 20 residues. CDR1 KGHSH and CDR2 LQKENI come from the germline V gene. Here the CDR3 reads CASSPLDILSGTGGTDTQYF. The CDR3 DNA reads TGTGCCAGCTCACCACTCGATATTTTATCCGGGACAGGTGGCACAGATACGCAGTATTTT.

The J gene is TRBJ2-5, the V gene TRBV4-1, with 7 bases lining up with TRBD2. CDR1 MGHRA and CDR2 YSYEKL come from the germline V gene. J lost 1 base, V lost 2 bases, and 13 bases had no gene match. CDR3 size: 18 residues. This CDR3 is CASSQSGMWSPSQETQYF. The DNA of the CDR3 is TGCGCCAGCAGCCAAAGCGGGATGTGGAGCCCTTCCCAAGAGACCCAGTACTTC.

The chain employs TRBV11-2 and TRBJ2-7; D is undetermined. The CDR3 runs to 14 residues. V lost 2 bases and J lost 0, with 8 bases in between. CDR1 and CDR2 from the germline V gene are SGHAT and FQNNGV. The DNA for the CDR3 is TGTGCCAGCAGCTTAAAATACAGCTCCTACGAGCAGTACTTC. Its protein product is CASSLKYSSYEQYF. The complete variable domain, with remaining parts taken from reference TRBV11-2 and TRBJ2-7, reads EAGVAQSPRYKIIEKRQSVAFWCNPISGHATLYWYQQILGQGPKLLIQFQNNGVVDDSQLPKDRFSAERLKGVDSTLKIQPAKLEDSAVYLCASSLKYSSYEQYFGPGTRLTVT.

The CDR3 coding sequence is TGTGCCAGCAGCTTAAGACTAGCGGGACGGTCGCGTCAAGAGACCCAGTACTTC. Translating gives CASSLRLAGRSRQETQYF. This chain uses TRBV11-2 with TRBJ2-5; 11 bases are shared with TRBD2. Looked up from germline, CDR1 is SGHAT and CDR2 is FQNNGV. The CDR3 spans 18 residues. V was pared by 2 bases and J by 2 bases, with 10 bases of the junction left unmatched.

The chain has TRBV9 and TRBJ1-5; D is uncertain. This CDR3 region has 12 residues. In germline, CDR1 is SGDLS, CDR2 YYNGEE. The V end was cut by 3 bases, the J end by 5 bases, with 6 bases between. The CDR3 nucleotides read TGTGCCAGCAGCGCCGGGGATCAGCCCCAGCATTTT. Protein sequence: CASSAGDQPQHF. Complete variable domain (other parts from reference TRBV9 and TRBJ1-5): DSGVTQTPKHLITATGQRVTLRCSPRSGDLSVYWYQQSLDQGLQFLIQYYNGEERAKGNILERFSAQQFPDLHSELNLSSLELGDSALYFCASSAGDQPQHFGDGTRLSIL.

DNA of the CDR3: TGTGCCAGCAGCGCTACCTCGGGACTAGCGGGACATTACGAGCAGTACTTC. This sequence encodes CASSATSGLAGHYEQYF. J is TRBJ2-7 and V is TRBV7-2, with TRBD2 matching over 13 bases. The CDR3 is made up of 17 amino acids. V lost 5 bases, J lost 4 bases, and 11 bases stayed unmatched. Germline loops: CDR1 SGHTA, CDR2 FQGNSA.

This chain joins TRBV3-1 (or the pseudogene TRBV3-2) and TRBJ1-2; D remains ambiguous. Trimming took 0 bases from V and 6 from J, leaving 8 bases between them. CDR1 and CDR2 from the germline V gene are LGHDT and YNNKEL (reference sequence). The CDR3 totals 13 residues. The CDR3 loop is CASSQDLSHGYTF. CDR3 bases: TGTGCCAGCAGCCAAGATCTCTCCCATGGCTACACCTTC.

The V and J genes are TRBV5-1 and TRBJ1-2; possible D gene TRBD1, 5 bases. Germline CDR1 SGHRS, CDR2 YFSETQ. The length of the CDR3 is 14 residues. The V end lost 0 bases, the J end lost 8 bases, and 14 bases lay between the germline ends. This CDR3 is CASSLAGTGEGYTF. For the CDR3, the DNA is TGCGCCAGCAGCTTGGCCGGGACGGGGGAAGGCTACACCTTC. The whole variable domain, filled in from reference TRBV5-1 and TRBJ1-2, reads KAGVTQTPRYLIKTRGQQVTLSCSPISGHRSVSWYQQTPGQGLQFLFEYFSETQRNKGNFPGRFSGRQFSNSRSEMNVSTLELGDSALYLCASSLAGTGEGYTFGSGTRLTVV.

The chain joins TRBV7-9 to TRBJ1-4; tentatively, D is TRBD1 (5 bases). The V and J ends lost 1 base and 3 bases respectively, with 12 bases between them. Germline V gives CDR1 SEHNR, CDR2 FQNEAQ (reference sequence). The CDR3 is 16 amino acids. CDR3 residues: CASSLEGQGSNEKLFF. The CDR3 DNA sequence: TGTGCCAGCAGCTTAGAGGGTCAGGGCTCTAATGAAAAACTGTTTTTT.

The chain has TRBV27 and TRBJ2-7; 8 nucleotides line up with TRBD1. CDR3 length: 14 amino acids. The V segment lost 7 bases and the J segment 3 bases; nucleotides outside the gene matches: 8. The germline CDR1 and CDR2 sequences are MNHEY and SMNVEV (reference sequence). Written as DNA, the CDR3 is TGTGCCAGCACCAGGACAGGGTCCTTCTACGAGCAGTACTTC. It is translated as CASTRTGSFYEQYF.

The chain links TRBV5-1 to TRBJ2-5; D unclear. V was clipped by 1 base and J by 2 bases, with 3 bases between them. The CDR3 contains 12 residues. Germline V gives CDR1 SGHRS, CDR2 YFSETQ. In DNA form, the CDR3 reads TGCGCCAGCAGCTTGTATCAAGAGACCCAGTACTTC. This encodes CASSLYQETQYF.

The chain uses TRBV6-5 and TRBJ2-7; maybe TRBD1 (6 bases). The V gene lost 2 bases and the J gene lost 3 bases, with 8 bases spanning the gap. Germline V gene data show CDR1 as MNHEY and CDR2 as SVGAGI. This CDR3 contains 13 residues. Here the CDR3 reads CASSYGTNYEQYF. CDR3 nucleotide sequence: TGTGCCAGCAGTTACGGGACAAACTACGAGCAGTACTTC.

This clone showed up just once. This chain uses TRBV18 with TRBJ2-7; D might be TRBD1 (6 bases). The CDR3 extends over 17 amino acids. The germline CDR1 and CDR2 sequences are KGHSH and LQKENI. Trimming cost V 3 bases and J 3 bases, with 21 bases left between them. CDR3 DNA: TGTGCCAGCTCACCCCCGGACAGCGCGCTCATTGGCTACGAGCAGTACTTC. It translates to CASSPPDSALIGYEQYF.